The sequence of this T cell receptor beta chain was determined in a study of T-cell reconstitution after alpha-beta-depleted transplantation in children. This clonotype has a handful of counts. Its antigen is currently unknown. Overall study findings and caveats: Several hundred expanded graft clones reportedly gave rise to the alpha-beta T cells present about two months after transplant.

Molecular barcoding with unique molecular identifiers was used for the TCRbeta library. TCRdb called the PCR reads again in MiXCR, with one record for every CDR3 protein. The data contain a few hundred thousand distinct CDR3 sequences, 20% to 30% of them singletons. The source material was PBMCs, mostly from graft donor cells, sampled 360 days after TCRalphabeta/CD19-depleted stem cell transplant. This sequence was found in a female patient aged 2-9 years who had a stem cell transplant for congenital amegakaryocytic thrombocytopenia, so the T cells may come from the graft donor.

CDR3 nucleotide sequence: TGCAGTGCCGCACCTCGTATTTACTGGAACACTGAAGCTTTCTTT. Its translation: CSAAPRIYWNTEAFF. The chain joins TRBV20-1 to TRBJ1-1; no clear D. This CDR3 comprises 15 residues. Trimming stripped 6 bases from V and 1 base from J, with 18 bases between. Per the germline V gene, CDR1 is DFQATT and CDR2 is SNEGSKA (reference sequence).